The clone carrying this T cell receptor (beta chain) was observed once. The entry originates in a study of blood T cell repertoires in COVID-19. The data were produced by immunoSEQ multiplex PCR, yet TCRdb's version contains in-frame clones alone and is incomplete. Of approximately 290,000 clones listed, approximately 91% are singletons. CDR1 and CDR2 (germline): MNHEY, SVGEGT. V shed 5 bases and J 0 bases; nucleotides not matched to a gene: 1. The CDR3 consists of 14 residues. Sequenced material: peripheral blood. V usage is TRBV6-2 or TRBV6-3 and J usage is TRBJ2-1; 7 positions match TRBD2. This TCR was sampled from a woman aged 55 to 70 with acute or convalescent COVID-19. Here the CDR3 reads CASSGGSSYNEQFF. CDR3 nucleotide sequence: TGTGCCAGCAGTGGCGGGAGCTCCTACAATGAGCAGTTCTTC.